This T cell receptor beta chain was documented in a study of shared clonotypes between healthy human individuals. Across the whole study: There were three CD4 naive, three CD4 memory, two CD8 naive and one CD8 memory plates per donor.

Libraries were prepared by immunoSEQ multiplex PCR; TCRdb keeps only in-frame clonotypes and omits some of them. The table lists about 1.1 million clones, 70% to 85% of them singletons. Study-level results: At large depth, rarefaction still showed sorted-subset sequencing to be incomplete. The generation probabilities recorded for non-shared clonotypes fell below those of clonotypes shared by all four donors.

None of the donors, who were healthy HIV-negative adults, had recently had acute infections or vaccinations. V lost 5 bases, J lost 1 base, and 11 bases lay in between. The CDR3 sequence is 14 residues long. CDR1 and CDR2 (germline): SGHTA, FQGNSA. With respect to this clone: What it binds is unknown.

This clonotype was sampled from a man between 18 and 29 years old in good health. Some clones in this sample may be carry-over from other donors' samples. This chain connects TRBV7-2 to TRBJ2-5; D might be TRBD1 or TRBD2, each matching 7 bases. The material sequenced was memory CD4+ T cells from PBMCs. Stated subset: CD45RA-negative fraction. The CDR3 region is CASSQGGAQETQYF. CDR3 in DNA: TGTGCCAGCAGCCAGGGGGGGGCCCAAGAGACCCAGTACTTC.